Below, one TCR beta chain is given with its context. Its antigen remains unidentified. Histologic diagnosis was independently verified by two lung pathologists. The sample comes from a study of immune evolution from preneoplasia to lung adenocarcinoma. Notes on the study in general: Later-stage lesions appeared to have more T cells, more diversity, less clonality. Highest clonality occurred in KRAS-mutant, not EGFR-mutant or double wild-type, nodules. Top clone frequencies peaked in normal lung, apparently declining through invasive adenocarcinoma.

The data were produced by immunoSEQ multiplex PCR, yet TCRdb's version contains in-frame clones alone and is incomplete. The table lists under 8,500 clones, 81% of them singletons. Sequencing was carried out using FFPE invasive lung adenocarcinoma tissue. The TCR sequence derives from a person aged 45 to 59 with lung adenocarcinoma.

CDR3 coding DNA: TGTGCCAGCAGAGGTCTAAGTAGTAGCAATCAGCCCCAGCATTTT. This sequence encodes CASRGLSSSNQPQHF. The chain links TRBV2 to TRBJ1-5; D not resolved. The CDR3 consists of 15 residues. The germline CDR1 and CDR2 sequences are SNHLY and FYNNEI. V shed 6 bases and J shed 0 bases, with 12 bases lying between them. Full variable domain (remainder filled in from reference TRBV2 and TRBJ1-5): EPEVTQTPSHQVTQMGQEVILRCVPISNHLYFYWYRQILGQKVEFLVSFYNNEISEKSEIFDDQFSVERPDGSNFTLKIRSTKLEDSAMYFCASRGLSSSNQPQHFGDGTRLSIL.